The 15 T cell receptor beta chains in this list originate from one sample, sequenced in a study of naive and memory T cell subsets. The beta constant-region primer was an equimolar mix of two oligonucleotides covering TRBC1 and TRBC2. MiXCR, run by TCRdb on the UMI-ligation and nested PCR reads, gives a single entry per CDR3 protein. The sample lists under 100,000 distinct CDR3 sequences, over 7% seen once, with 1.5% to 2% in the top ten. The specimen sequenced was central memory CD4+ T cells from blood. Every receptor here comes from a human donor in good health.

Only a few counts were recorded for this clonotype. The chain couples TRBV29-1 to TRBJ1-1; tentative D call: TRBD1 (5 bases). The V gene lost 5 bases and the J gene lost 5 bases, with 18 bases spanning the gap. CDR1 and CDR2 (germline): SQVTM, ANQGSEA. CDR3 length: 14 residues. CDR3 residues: CSVTGGWGGTEAFF. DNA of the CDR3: TGCAGCGTTACCGGCGGGTGGGGGGGGACTGAAGCTTTCTTT.

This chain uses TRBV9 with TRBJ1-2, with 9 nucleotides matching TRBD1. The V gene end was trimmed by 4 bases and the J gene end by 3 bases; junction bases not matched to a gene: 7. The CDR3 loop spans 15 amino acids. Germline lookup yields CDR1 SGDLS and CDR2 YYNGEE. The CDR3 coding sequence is TGTGCCAGCAGCACCCAGACAGGGGGAGACTATGGCTACACCTTC. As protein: CASSTQTGGDYGYTF.

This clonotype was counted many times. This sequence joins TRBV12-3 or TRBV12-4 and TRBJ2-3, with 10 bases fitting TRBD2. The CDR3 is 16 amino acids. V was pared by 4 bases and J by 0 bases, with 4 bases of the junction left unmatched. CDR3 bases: TGTGCCAGCAGTTGGCGGACTAGCGGTAGCACAGATACGCAGTATTTT. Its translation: CASSWRTSGSTDTQYF.

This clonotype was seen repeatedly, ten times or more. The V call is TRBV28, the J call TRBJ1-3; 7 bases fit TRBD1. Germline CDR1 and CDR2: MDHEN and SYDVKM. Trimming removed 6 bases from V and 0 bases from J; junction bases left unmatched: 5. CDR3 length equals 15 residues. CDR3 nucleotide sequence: TGTGCCAGCAGAAAGACAGGGATCTCTGGAAACACCATATATTTT. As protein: CASRKTGISGNTIYF.

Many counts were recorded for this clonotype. DNA for the CDR3: TGTGCCAGCAGCGTTGGAGGGCCCTCCGGGGAGCTGTTTTTT. This encodes CASSVGGPSGELFF. The rearrangement links TRBV7-9 to TRBJ2-2; possible D gene TRBD2, 6 bases. The CDR3 totals 14 residues. Per germline, CDR1 SEHNR and CDR2 FQNEAQ (reference sequence). V was cut by 5 bases and J by 6 bases, with 13 bases left in between.

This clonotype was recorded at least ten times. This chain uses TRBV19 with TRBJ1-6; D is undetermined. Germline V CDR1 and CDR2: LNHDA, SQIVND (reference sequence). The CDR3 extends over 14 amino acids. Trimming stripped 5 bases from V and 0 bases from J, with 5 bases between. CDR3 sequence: CASSYSSYNSPLHF. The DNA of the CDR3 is TGTGCCAGTAGTTATAGCTCCTATAATTCACCCCTCCACTTT.

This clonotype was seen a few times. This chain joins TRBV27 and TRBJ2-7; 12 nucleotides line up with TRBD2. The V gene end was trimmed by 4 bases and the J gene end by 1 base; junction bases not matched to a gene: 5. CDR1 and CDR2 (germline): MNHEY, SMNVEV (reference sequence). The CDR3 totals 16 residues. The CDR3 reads CASSSDLAGGSYEQYF. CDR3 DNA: TGTGCCAGCAGTTCTGATCTAGCGGGAGGGTCCTACGAGCAGTACTTC.

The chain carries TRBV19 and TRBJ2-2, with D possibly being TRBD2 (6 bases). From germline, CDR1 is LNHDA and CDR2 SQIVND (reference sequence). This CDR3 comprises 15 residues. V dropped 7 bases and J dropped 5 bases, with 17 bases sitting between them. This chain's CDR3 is CASTAPGLPTGELFF. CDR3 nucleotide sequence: TGTGCCAGTACTGCTCCGGGACTCCCGACCGGGGAGCTGTTTTTT.

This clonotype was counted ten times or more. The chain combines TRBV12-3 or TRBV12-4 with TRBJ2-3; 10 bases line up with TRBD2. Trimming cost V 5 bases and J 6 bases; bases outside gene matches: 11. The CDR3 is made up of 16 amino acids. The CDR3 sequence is CASSQSSGSRWDTQYF. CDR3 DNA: TGTGCCAGCAGTCAATCTAGCGGGAGTCGGTGGGATACGCAGTATTTT.

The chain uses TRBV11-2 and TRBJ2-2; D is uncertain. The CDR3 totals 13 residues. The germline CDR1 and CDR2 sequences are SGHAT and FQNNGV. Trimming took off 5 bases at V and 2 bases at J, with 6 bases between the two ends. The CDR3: CASSPSNTGELFF. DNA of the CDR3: TGTGCCAGCAGCCCCTCCAACACCGGGGAGCTGTTTTTT.

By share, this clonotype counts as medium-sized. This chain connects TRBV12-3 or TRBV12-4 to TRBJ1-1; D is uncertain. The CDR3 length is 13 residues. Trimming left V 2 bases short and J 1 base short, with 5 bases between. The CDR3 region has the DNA TGTGCCAGCAGTTTATCAGGGAACACTGAAGCTTTCTTT. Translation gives CASSLSGNTEAFF.

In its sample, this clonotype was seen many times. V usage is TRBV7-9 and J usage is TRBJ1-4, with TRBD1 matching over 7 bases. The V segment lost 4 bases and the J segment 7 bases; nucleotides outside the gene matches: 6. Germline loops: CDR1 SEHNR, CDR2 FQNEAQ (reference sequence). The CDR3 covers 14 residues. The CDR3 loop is CASSWDSSGEKLFF. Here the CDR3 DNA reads TGTGCCAGCAGCTGGGACAGCTCCGGTGAAAAACTGTTTTTT.

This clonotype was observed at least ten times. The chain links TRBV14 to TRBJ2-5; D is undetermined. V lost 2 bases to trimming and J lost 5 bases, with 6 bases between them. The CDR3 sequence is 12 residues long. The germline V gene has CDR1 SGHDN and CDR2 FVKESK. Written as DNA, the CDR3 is TGTGCCAGCAGCCAACGTATGGAGACCCAGTACTTC. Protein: CASSQRMETQYF. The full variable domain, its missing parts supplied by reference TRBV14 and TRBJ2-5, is EAGVTQFPSHSVIEKGQTVTLRCDPISGHDNLYWYRRVMGKEIKFLLHFVKESKQDESGMPNNRFLAERTGGTYSTLKVQPAELEDSGVYFCASSQRMETQYFGPGTRLLVL.

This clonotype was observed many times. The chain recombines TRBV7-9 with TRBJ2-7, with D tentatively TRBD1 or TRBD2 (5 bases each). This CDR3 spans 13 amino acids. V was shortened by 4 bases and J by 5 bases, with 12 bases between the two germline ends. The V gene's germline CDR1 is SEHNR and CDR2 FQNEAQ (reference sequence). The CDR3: CASSWDGTNEQYF. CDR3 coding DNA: TGTGCCAGCAGCTGGGACGGCACCAACGAGCAGTACTTC. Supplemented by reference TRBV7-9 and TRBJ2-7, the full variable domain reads DTGVSQNPRHKITKRGQNVTFRCDPISEHNRLYWYRQTLGQGPEFLTYFQNEAQLEKSRLLSDRFSAERPKGSFSTLEIQRTEQGDSAMYLCASSWDGTNEQYFGPGTRLTVT.

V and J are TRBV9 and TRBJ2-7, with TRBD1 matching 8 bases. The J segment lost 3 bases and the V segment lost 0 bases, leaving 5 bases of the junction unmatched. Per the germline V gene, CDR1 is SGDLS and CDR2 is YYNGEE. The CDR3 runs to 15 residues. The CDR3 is CASSVGYGQGYEQYF. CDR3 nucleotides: TGTGCCAGCAGCGTAGGATACGGACAGGGCTACGAGCAGTACTTC.